This TCR beta chain came from a study of T cells in localized non-small cell lung cancer. Overall study results and limits: Sequencing, confined to only one tumor region, leaves heterogeneity possible.

There are 14 residues in the CDR3. V was clipped by 5 bases and J by 3 bases; unmatched bases: 5. Per the germline V gene, CDR1 is SGHDT and CDR2 is YYEEEE. Method: immunoSEQ multiplex PCR; TCRdb's copy keeps in-frame clones and lacks some. The sample records around 50,000 clones, about nine tenths being singletons. This clone was seen once. Its antigen is not identified. The receptor was isolated from a woman between 35 and 70 years old with stage I lung adenocarcinoma. Material: peripheral blood, obtained before any cancer treatment. The genes are TRBV5-6 and TRBJ2-1; 7 bases fit TRBD1. CDR3 DNA sequence: TGTGCCAGCAGTCGGACAGGTTTCTACAATGAGCAGTTCTTC. This gives the protein CASSRTGFYNEQFF. The complete variable domain, with remaining parts taken from reference TRBV5-6 and TRBJ2-1, reads DAGVTQSPTHLIKTRGQQVTLRCSPKSGHDTVSWYQQALGQGPQFIFQYYEEEERQRGNFPDRFSGHQFPNYSSELNVNALLLGDSALYLCASSRTGFYNEQFFGPGTRLTVL.